The 28 T cell receptor beta chains listed next were all sequenced from one sample in a study of blood T cell repertoires in COVID-19. Data came from immunoSEQ multiplex PCR; TCRdb stores just in-frame clones and leaves some out. The table shows 140,000 or so clones, with about 84% occurring only once. The sample was peripheral blood. These receptor sequences come from a woman aged 50 to 60 with acute or convalescent COVID-19.

The rearrangement links TRBV10-3 to TRBJ1-2; TRBD1 agrees at 7 bases. The CDR3 runs to 12 residues. V lost 4 bases and J lost 4; bases outside the gene matches: 0. Looked up from germline, CDR1 is ENHRY and CDR2 is SYGVKD. The CDR3 DNA reads as TGTGCCATCAGTGGGGACAGCTATGGCTACACCTTC. Protein: CAISGDSYGYTF.

This chain joins TRBV19 and TRBJ1-5; D ambiguous. This CDR3 is 15 amino acids long. The V gene lost 3 bases and the J gene lost 7 bases, with 16 bases spanning the gap. Germline lookup yields CDR1 LNHDA and CDR2 SQIVND (reference sequence). CDR3 residues: CASSIPGITGQPQHF. The CDR3 bases are TGTGCCAGTAGTATCCCGGGAATCACGGGACAGCCCCAGCATTTT.

The chain couples TRBV9 to TRBJ2-6; possible D gene TRBD1, 6 bases. V lost 4 bases and J 4 bases, leaving 21 bases between the germline ends. The CDR3 length is 18 residues. Per the germline V gene, CDR1 is SGDLS and CDR2 is YYNGEE. CDR3 residues: CASSPFPGHLRGANVLTF. For the CDR3, the DNA is TGTGCCAGCAGCCCGTTTCCGGGACACCTCAGAGGGGCCAACGTCCTGACTTTC. The variable domain in full, completed from reference TRBV9 and TRBJ2-6, reads DSGVTQTPKHLITATGQRVTLRCSPRSGDLSVYWYQQSLDQGLQFLIQYYNGEERAKGNILERFSAQQFPDLHSELNLSSLELGDSALYFCASSPFPGHLRGANVLTFGAGSRLTVL.

CDR3 sequence: CASSLGGTAGGSYNEQFF. CDR3 nucleotides: TGTGCCAGCAGTTTAGGGGGGACAGCCGGAGGATCCTACAATGAGCAGTTCTTC. The chain carries TRBV28 and TRBJ2-1, with D maybe TRBD1 (7 bases). The V gene lost 2 bases and the J gene lost 1 base, with 18 bases spanning the gap. Germline CDR1 MDHEN, CDR2 SYDVKM. The CDR3 totals 18 residues. The whole variable domain, filled in from reference TRBV28 and TRBJ2-1, reads DVKVTQSSRYLVKRTGEKVFLECVQDMDHENMFWYRQDPGLGLRLIYFSYDVKMKEKGDIPEGYSVSREKKERFSLILESASTNQTSMYLCASSLGGTAGGSYNEQFFGPGTRLTVL.

This chain uses TRBV6-5 with TRBJ2-3; D remains ambiguous. Germline V gene data show CDR1 as MNHEY and CDR2 as SVGAGI. CDR3 length equals 12 residues. Trimming removed 2 bases at V and 6 bases at J, with 6 bases between. The CDR3 protein is CASSYDGDTQYF. The CDR3, as DNA: TGTGCCAGCAGTTACGACGGGGATACGCAGTATTTT.

The rearrangement joins TRBV6-5 to TRBJ1-1; D ambiguous. Deletions cut 8 bases from V and 7 bases from J, with 20 bases between. The CDR3 loop spans 14 amino acids. CDR1 MNHEY and CDR2 SVGAGI come from the germline V gene. CDR3 amino acids: CASRWVELTDEAFF. In DNA form, the CDR3 reads TGTGCCAGCCGTTGGGTTGAGTTGACTGATGAAGCTTTCTTT.

V is TRBV19 and J is TRBJ2-1; 10 bases are a match to TRBD2. The CDR3 covers 16 residues. V trimming: 0 bases; J trimming: 6 bases; junction bases outside the gene matches: 5. Germline lookup yields CDR1 LNHDA and CDR2 SQIVND (reference sequence). This CDR3 reads CASSIDPASGGNEQFF. The CDR3 DNA follows: TGTGCCAGTAGTATAGATCCGGCTAGCGGGGGCAATGAGCAGTTCTTC.

The J gene is TRBJ2-3, the V gene TRBV10-3; D possibly corresponds to TRBD2 (7 bases). Per the germline V gene, CDR1 is ENHRY and CDR2 is SYGVKD. The CDR3 covers 16 residues. The V end was cut by 11 bases, the J end by 1 base, with 22 bases between. The CDR3 region is CAASKGGGVGTDTQYF. CDR3 DNA: TGTGCCGCCTCGAAAGGAGGGGGGGTCGGCACAGATACGCAGTATTTT.

This chain connects TRBV6-1 to TRBJ1-4, with D unclear. The CDR3 is 16 residues long. V was shortened by 2 bases and J by 0 bases, with 10 bases between the two germline ends. In germline, CDR1 is MNHNS, CDR2 SASEGT. The CDR3 nucleotides are TGTGCCAGCAGTGAATTCTTGGGAGCAACTAATGAAAAACTGTTTTTT. Translating gives CASSEFLGATNEKLFF.

The table lists this clone with a few counts. The rearrangement links TRBV7-9 to TRBJ1-2; D is uncertain. Trimming took 5 bases from V and 4 from J, leaving 8 bases between them. The CDR3 loop spans 12 amino acids. Germline loops: CDR1 SEHNR, CDR2 FQNEAQ (reference sequence). The CDR3 nucleotides are TGTGCCAGCAGCCGTTTTAGCTATGGCTACACCTTC. Translation: CASSRFSYGYTF.

The chain carries TRBV5-6 and TRBJ2-3; TRBD1 might be the D (5 bases). CDR1 is SGHDT, CDR2 YYEEEE, per germline. Between the trimmed V and J ends, which lost 4 bases and 0 bases, there was a span of 21 bases. CDR3 length: 18 residues. The CDR3 DNA sequence: TGTGCCAGCAGCCACGTCCCCCGACAGTCCACTAGCACAGATACGCAGTATTTT. Amino acids: CASSHVPRQSTSTDTQYF.

In this sample, this clone turned up once. V usage is TRBV4-3 and J usage is TRBJ1-3; tentative D call: TRBD1 (6 bases). The germline gives CDR1 LGHNA, CDR2 YSLEER. This CDR3 contains 19 residues. Trimming left V 3 bases short and J 4 bases short, with 25 bases between. This chain's CDR3 is CASSQSGSISGGLGNTIYF. In DNA, the CDR3 is TGCGCCAGCAGCCAGTCCGGCTCGATAAGCGGGGGCCTCGGAAACACCATATATTTT.

The chain links TRBV7-2 to TRBJ2-1; TRBD1 agrees at 8 bases. The CDR3 extends over 13 amino acids. CDR1 is SGHTA and CDR2 is FQGNSA in the germline V gene. With 5 bases clipped from V and 8 bases from J, the junction kept 5 bases outside the gene matches. In DNA form, the CDR3 reads TGTGCCAGCAGCCCAAGGACAGGGTATGAGCAGTTCTTC. It is translated as CASSPRTGYEQFF.

The V and J genes are TRBV11-2 and TRBJ1-6; TRBD1 aligns across 7 bases. The CDR3 extends over 17 amino acids. V shed 0 bases and J 9 bases; nucleotides not matched to a gene: 11. Germline loops: CDR1 SGHAT, CDR2 FQNNGV. The CDR3 loop reads CASSLEGGGGSVSPLHF. The DNA for the CDR3 is TGTGCCAGCAGCTTAGAAGGAGGGGGCGGCTCAGTTTCACCCCTCCACTTT.

This clone has just a few counts. J is TRBJ1-4 and V is TRBV7-3; no clear D. In germline, CDR1 is SGHTA, CDR2 FQGTGA. Trimming removed 7 bases at V and 3 bases at J, with 21 bases between. CDR3 length equals 17 residues. CDR3 residues: CASNIRPPGGPNEKLFF. The CDR3 bases are TGTGCCAGCAACATACGACCCCCGGGAGGGCCTAATGAAAAACTGTTTTTT.

This clone was observed once. The chain couples TRBV25-1 to TRBJ1-1; D is perhaps TRBD1 (5 bases). The CDR3 length is 12 residues. CDR1 and CDR2 (germline): MGHDK, SYGVNS. V dropped 9 bases and J dropped 0 bases, with 8 bases sitting between them. The CDR3 spells CASGQLNTEAFF. The CDR3 nucleotides are TGTGCCAGTGGACAACTGAACACTGAAGCTTTCTTT.

This clone was observed once. The chain combines TRBV19 with TRBJ1-2; 9 bases map to TRBD1. Germline lookup yields CDR1 LNHDA and CDR2 SQIVND (reference sequence). The CDR3 contains 15 residues. V trimming: 7 bases; J trimming: 0 bases; junction bases outside the gene matches: 6. The CDR3, as DNA: TGTGCCAGTAAGACAGGGGGTTCGGCTAACTATGGCTACACCTTC. It encodes CASKTGGSANYGYTF.

The DNA of the CDR3 is TGTGCCAGCTCACCACCGACGCGCGGGGGGGCCAGGAATGAGCAGTTCTTC. Translated, it gives CASSPPTRGGARNEQFF. The chain couples TRBV18 to TRBJ2-1; 9 bases are shared with TRBD2. The CDR3 length is 17 residues. The V gene's germline CDR1 is KGHSH and CDR2 LQKENI. J gave up 7 bases and V 0 bases, and 10 bases lay outside the gene matches.

The V gene is TRBV5-5, the J gene TRBJ1-2; 8 nucleotides match TRBD1. This CDR3 has 15 residues. The V gene end was trimmed by 5 bases and the J gene end by 6 bases; junction bases not matched to a gene: 12. In germline, CDR1 is SGHKS, CDR2 YYEKEE (reference sequence). The CDR3 reads CASRRQGSSVDGYTF. The CDR3 region has the DNA TGTGCCAGCAGAAGACAGGGGAGTAGTGTCGATGGCTACACCTTC. Based on the CDR3 plus reference TRBV5-5 and TRBJ1-2, the full variable domain is DAGVTQSPTHLIKTRGQQVTLRCSPISGHKSVSWYQQVLGQGPQFIFQYYEKEERGRGNFPDRFSARQFPNYSSELNVNALLLGDSALYLCASRRQGSSVDGYTFGSGTRLTVV.

CDR3 amino acids: CASIAAGTGNTIYF. The CDR3 coding sequence is TGTGCCAGCATTGCGGCGGGTACTGGAAACACCATATATTTT. The gene calls are TRBV6-5 and TRBJ1-3, with no clear D. Deletions cut 7 bases from V and 2 bases from J, with 12 bases between. Germline CDR1 reads MNHEY; CDR2 reads SVGAGI. This CDR3 region has 14 residues.

The V gene is TRBV6-5, the J gene TRBJ1-6; D is undetermined. V was shortened by 6 bases and J by 7 bases, with 4 bases between the two germline ends. The CDR3 has 11 residues. Germline V CDR1 and CDR2: MNHEY, SVGAGI. The CDR3 loop reads CASRENSPLHF. CDR3 sequence (DNA): TGTGCCAGCAGGGAGAATTCACCCCTCCACTTT.

J is TRBJ2-4 and V is TRBV7-8; D unresolved. There are 15 residues in the CDR3. CDR1 is SGHVS and CDR2 is FQNEAQ in the germline V gene. The ends were cut back, 5 bases at V and 0 bases at J, with 11 bases in the middle. CDR3 loop: CASSPVWRAKNIQYF. The CDR3 DNA is TGTGCCAGCAGCCCAGTGTGGAGAGCCAAAAACATTCAGTACTTC.

This rearrangement joins TRBV5-3 to TRBJ2-4; D is undetermined. TRBV5-3 is recorded as an ORF, its role being uncertain. This CDR3 contains 19 residues. The V end lost 6 bases, the J end lost 0 bases, and 25 bases lay between the germline ends. The CDR3 DNA is TGTGCCAGAACCCCTAGATCAAAGAACCGGGTTCTAGCCAAAAACATTCAGTACTTC. As protein: CARTPRSKNRVLAKNIQYF.

With regard to this clone: The same CDR3 can be traced to other DNA sequences in this sample. This chain links TRBV12-3 or TRBV12-4 with TRBJ2-5; maybe TRBD2 (6 bases). The CDR3 has 13 residues. Trimming left V 3 bases short and J 2 bases short, with 7 bases between. The CDR3: CASSFGGQETQYF. CDR3 nucleotides: TGTGCCAGCAGTTTCGGAGGGCAAGAGACCCAGTACTTC.

This clone turned up a few times. This chain links TRBV5-1 with TRBJ2-5; TRBD2 is a possible D gene (6 bases). This CDR3 has 15 residues. The germline V and J ends were trimmed by 1 base and 2 bases, with 12 bases remaining between them. The germline gives CDR1 SGHRS, CDR2 YFSETQ. The CDR3 here is CASSLIAEKQETQYF. The CDR3 DNA is TGCGCCAGCAGCTTGATAGCGGAGAAACAAGAGACCCAGTACTTC.

The chain has TRBV7-9 and TRBJ2-2, with 13 bases matching TRBD2. Germline assignment: CDR1 SEHNR and CDR2 FQNEAQ (reference sequence). V was pared by 6 bases and J by 6 bases, with 7 bases of the junction left unmatched. This CDR3 has 16 amino acids. The CDR3 protein is CASSLTSGGAAGELFF. CDR3 in DNA: TGTGCCAGCAGTCTTACTAGCGGGGGGGCCGCCGGGGAGCTGTTTTTT.

Regarding this clone: Other DNA sequences within the sample encode an identical CDR3. The gene calls are TRBV25-1 and TRBJ1-1; 7 nucleotides align to TRBD1. Germline loops: CDR1 MGHDK, CDR2 SYGVNS. V lost 6 bases, J lost 4 bases, and 5 bases stayed unmatched. This CDR3 has 13 residues. CDR3 sequence reads: CASRDRDFTEAFF. The CDR3 DNA follows: TGTGCCAGCAGAGACAGGGATTTCACTGAAGCTTTCTTT.

J is TRBJ1-2 and V is TRBV5-1; 7 bases line up with TRBD1. The CDR3 is made up of 18 amino acids. Germline values: CDR1 SGHRS, CDR2 YFSETQ. Unmatched junction bases numbered 15, after V lost 4 bases and J lost 0 bases. CDR3 amino acids: CASSQRRQGASPNYGYTF. The CDR3 DNA sequence: TGCGCCAGCAGCCAACGCCGACAGGGTGCTTCACCTAACTATGGCTACACCTTC.